The T cell receptor (beta chain) under discussion was sequenced for a study of response to subunit inactivated influenza vaccine. In TCRdb, the RT-PCR reads were re-called with MiXCR into one record per CDR3 protein. The profile shows just under 550,000 distinct CDR3 sequences, around 25% of them singletons. A note on this clonotype: One end of the junction does not line up with germline, which may come from a read error.

This CDR3 region has 13 residues. These data also formed part of another study, on T cells expressing NK-cell markers. That work contributes: 5'RACE template switching with UMIs produced the TCR beta cDNA.

Here the sequenced sample was CD4+ T cells sorted from PBMCs, taken 11 to 12 days after vaccination. The genes are TRBV12-3 or TRBV12-4 and TRBJ2-3; 8 positions agree with TRBD2. The clonotype comes from a man aged 50-59 years who received an inactivated influenza vaccine. CDR3 coding DNA: TGTGCCAGCAGATTAGCGGGGTCAGATACGCAGTATTTT. It yields the protein CASRLAGSDTQYF.